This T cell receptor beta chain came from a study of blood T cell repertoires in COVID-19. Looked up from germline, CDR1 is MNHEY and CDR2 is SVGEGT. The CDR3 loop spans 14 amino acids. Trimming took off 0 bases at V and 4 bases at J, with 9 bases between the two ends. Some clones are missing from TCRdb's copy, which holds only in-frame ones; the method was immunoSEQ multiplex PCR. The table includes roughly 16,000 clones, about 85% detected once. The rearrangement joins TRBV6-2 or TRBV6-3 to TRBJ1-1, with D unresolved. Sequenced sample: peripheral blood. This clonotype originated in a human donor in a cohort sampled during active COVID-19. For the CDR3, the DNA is TGTGCCAGCAGTTACTCTGGTTTCGGCACTGAAGCTTTCTTT. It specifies CASSYSGFGTEAFF.